Reported below is one T cell receptor beta chain. The germline V and J ends were trimmed by 5 bases and 4 bases, with 20 bases remaining between them. There are 16 residues in the CDR3. CDR1 is LNHDA, CDR2 SQIVND, per germline (reference sequence). This entry is derived from a study of control samples from healthy donors and cancer patients. Sequenced by immunoSEQ multiplex PCR; TCRdb stores in-frame clones only, minus some. The sample has 210,000 or so clones, over 80% seen once. Input material: blood. The rearrangement uses TRBV19 and TRBJ1-2; TRBD1 might be the D (6 bases). This clonotype was sampled from a young man in good health. This CDR3 is CASSEGDGPAGYGYTF. The CDR3 nucleotides read TGTGCCAGTAGTGAGGGGGACGGGCCCGCCGGCTATGGCTACACCTTC.